Below are 23 T cell receptor beta chains sequenced from a single sample in a study of T cell clusters in autoimmune cytopenias. TRB was amplified from 250 ng of peripheral blood genomic DNA per sample. Multiplex touch-down PCR amplified TRB using TRB-A and TRB-B pools in one tube. TCRdb re-analyzed the multiplex PCR reads; it lists each CDR3 protein once, without DNA. The sample's table shows under 950 distinct CDR3 sequences. A further study also used this sample, focusing on T cell repertoires in aging, cancer and after chemotherapy.

Sequenced: peripheral blood. The receptors here all came from a human donor in good health.

This clonotype counts as large by frequency. This sequence joins TRBV5-5 and TRBJ1-2. The CDR3 is made up of 13 amino acids. CDR1 is SGHKS, CDR2 YYEKEE, per germline (reference sequence). CDR3 loop: CASSFDGSYGYTF.

The rearrangement uses TRBV6-5 and TRBJ2-1; the TCRdb D gene call, TRBD2, has no DNA to confirm it. This CDR3 comprises 19 residues. The germline V gene encodes CDR1 MNHEY and CDR2 SVGAGI. This CDR3 is CVSSYSAGLAGIAYNEQFF.

The chain joins TRBV27 to TRBJ2-5. CDR1 and CDR2 (germline): MNHEY, SMNVEV (reference sequence). The CDR3 extends over 13 amino acids. CDR3: CASSAEYRETQYF.

Its frequency marks this clonotype as medium-sized. The chain links TRBV5-4 to TRBJ1-1; TCRdb outputs TRBD1, but without DNA this stays unchecked. Germline assignment: CDR1 SGHNT and CDR2 YYREEE (reference sequence). There are 15 residues in the CDR3. CDR3 sequence: CASSFGQGFPRLAFF.

According to its frequency, this clonotype is large (0.1 to 1%). The chain combines TRBV27 with TRBJ1-2; with no DNA, the TCRdb D assignment of TRBD1 cannot be verified. This CDR3 comprises 13 residues. CDR1 is MNHEY, CDR2 SMNVEV, per germline (reference sequence). CDR3 protein: CASSRTDNYGYTF.

Judged by frequency, this clonotype is large. V usage is TRBV5-5 and J usage is TRBJ2-3; TCRdb selects TRBD1, and the lack of DNA leaves this call unchecked. Germline lookup yields CDR1 SGHKS and CDR2 YYEKEE (reference sequence). The CDR3 runs to 15 residues. The CDR3 here is CASSLVGTGPDTQYF.

This clonotype is labeled large based on frequency. The V gene is TRBV30, the J gene TRBJ1-3. The CDR3 spans 15 residues. CDR1 is GTSNPN and CDR2 is SVGIG in the germline V gene (reference sequence). The CDR3 sequence: CAWSVRQSSGNTIYF.

By frequency, this clonotype is large. The CDR3 loop reads CASRGLAGGYEQYF. The genes are TRBV27 and TRBJ2-7; TCRdb's D call of TRBD2 is untestable without DNA. Germline V gene lookup returns CDR1 MNHEY and CDR2 SMNVEV (reference sequence). The CDR3 has 14 residues.

Judged by frequency, this clonotype is large. V and J are TRBV6-5 and TRBJ1-2; TCRdb's D gene call, TRBD1, goes unchecked for lack of DNA. In germline, CDR1 is MNHEY, CDR2 SVGAGI. CDR3 length: 14 amino acids. CDR3 in amino acids: CASSRGRGIYGYTF.

Its frequency marks this clonotype as medium-sized. V is TRBV11-2 and J is TRBJ2-2; TCRdb names TRBD2, which stays unverified in the absence of DNA. Germline CDR1 reads SGHAT; CDR2 reads FQNNGV. There are 19 residues in the CDR3. The CDR3 sequence: CASSLSPGLAGGRSGELFF.

This clonotype is classed as medium-sized (0.01 to 0.1%) by frequency. This chain uses TRBV20-1 with TRBJ2-1; checking the TCRdb D call of TRBD2 is not possible without DNA. CDR3 length: 13 amino acids. Germline-derived CDR1 and CDR2 are DFQATT and SNEGSKA (reference sequence). Here the CDR3 reads CSASGRAGDEQFF.

The J gene is TRBJ1-1, the V gene TRBV27. Germline lookup yields CDR1 MNHEY and CDR2 SMNVEV (reference sequence). The CDR3 is 15 amino acids. CDR3: CASSRLGGGRTEAFF.

Its frequency marks this clonotype as medium-sized. The chain has TRBV14 and TRBJ2-7; the D call of TRBD1 rests on TCRdb alone, since no DNA is present to check it. This CDR3 comprises 12 residues. The germline gives CDR1 SGHDN, CDR2 FVKESK. The CDR3 protein is CASQQGSGEQYF.

This clonotype is identified as medium-sized from frequency. The chain uses TRBV30 and TRBJ2-3. The germline V gene has CDR1 GTSNPN and CDR2 SVGIG (reference sequence). The CDR3 contains 13 residues. CDR3 amino acids: CAWSVANTDTQYF.

According to its frequency, this clonotype is large. The rearrangement joins TRBV19 to TRBJ1-2; with no DNA, the TCRdb D assignment of TRBD1 cannot be verified. Per the germline V gene, CDR1 is LNHDA and CDR2 is SQIVND (reference sequence). This CDR3 comprises 13 residues. The chain's CDR3 is CASSIRGYYGYTF. The whole variable domain, remainder taken from reference TRBV19 and TRBJ1-2, is DGGITQSPKYLFRKEGQNVTLSCEQNLNHDAMYWYRQDPGQGLRLIYYSQIVNDFQKGDIAEGYSVSREKKESFPLTVTSAQKNPTAFYLCASSIRGYYGYTFGSGTRLTVV.

This clonotype is labeled medium-sized based on frequency. The chain is built from TRBV20-1 and TRBJ1-5; no DNA is available, so the TRBD1 call from TCRdb remains unchecked. Germline-derived CDR1 and CDR2 are DFQATT and SNEGSKA (reference sequence). The CDR3 spans 16 residues. The CDR3 region is CSARADRGQRRQPQHF.

By frequency, this clonotype registers large (0.1 to 1%). CDR3 region: CASSYGRGTYGYTF. The chain couples TRBV6-5 to TRBJ1-2; with no DNA, the TCRdb D assignment of TRBD1 cannot be verified. The CDR3 contains 14 residues. Germline loops: CDR1 MNHEY, CDR2 SVGAGI.

The chain has TRBV4-1 and TRBJ2-1; lacking DNA, the TRBD2 call made by TCRdb goes unchecked. This CDR3 has 15 residues. Germline V lookup: CDR1 MGHRA, CDR2 YSYEKL. The CDR3 sequence: CASSQTSGSYNEQFF.

By frequency, this clonotype registers medium-sized. V usage is TRBV20-1 and J usage is TRBJ2-7; no DNA is available, so the TRBD1 call from TCRdb remains unchecked. CDR1 is DFQATT and CDR2 is SNEGSKA in the germline V gene (reference sequence). There are 15 residues in the CDR3. The CDR3 sequence: CSANPGQGLAGEQYF.

This clonotype is medium-sized by frequency. The chain combines TRBV7-2 with TRBJ2-7; the TCRdb call, TRBD2, lacks DNA for checking. The CDR3 extends over 15 amino acids. Germline V CDR1 and CDR2: SGHTA, FQGNSA. The CDR3 spells CASSLDGTSAYEQYF.

V gene TRBV7-2 combines with J gene TRBJ1-3; there is no DNA to check the TCRdb D call of TRBD1. CDR3 size: 16 residues. Germline loops: CDR1 SGHTA, CDR2 FQGNSA. The CDR3 sequence: CASSLTGGASGNTIYF.

By frequency, this clonotype is large. The rearrangement links TRBV20-1 to TRBJ2-1; the TRBD2 assignment by TCRdb is unverifiable without DNA. The CDR3 totals 15 residues. Germline CDR1 is DFQATT and CDR2 is SNEGSKA (reference sequence). The CDR3 here is CSANPPGPRGNEQFF.

The chain recombines TRBV5-4 with TRBJ2-7; the TCRdb D gene call, TRBD2, has no DNA to confirm it. The CDR3 runs to 18 residues. Germline V CDR1 and CDR2: SGHNT, YYREEE (reference sequence). The CDR3 reads CASSRYGASPVFTYEQYF.